Given below is one T cell receptor beta chain in context. The antigen remains undetermined. Germline V gene lookup returns CDR1 SNHLY and CDR2 FYNNEI. The CDR3 covers 14 residues. The ends were cut back, 6 bases at V and 0 bases at J, with 9 bases in the middle. These data come from a study of memory CD4+ T cells and cytomegalovirus serostatus. Single viable CD3+CD4+CD8-CD45RO+ cells were sorted as the memory CD4+ T cells. Sequenced by immunoSEQ multiplex PCR; TCRdb stores in-frame clones only, minus some. The sample contains roughly 60,000 clones, roughly three quarters of which appear only once. Points from the study as a whole: 67 of 164 known CMV-associated TCRbeta sequences appeared in CD4+ memory.

The sample comprised memory CD4+ T cells from blood. The source is an adult in good health and CMV-seronegative. This chain links TRBV2 with TRBJ2-4, with D uncertain. CDR3 loop: CASSDPVAKNIQYF. The CDR3, as DNA: TGTGCCAGCAGCGACCCGGTAGCCAAAAACATTCAGTACTTC.